The 25 T cell receptor beta chains in this list originate from one sample, sequenced in a study of OX40 agonist ivuxolimab in advanced cancers. Using immunoSEQ multiplex PCR, the repertoire was profiled, and TCRdb retains in-frame clones only, with some absent. Of more than 50,000 clones in the sample, roughly 77% were seen once. Source: CD4+ or CD8+ T cells sorted from blood, taken in a trial of the OX40 agonist ivuxolimab. The receptors were sampled from an adult with an advanced solid tumor such as melanoma, head and neck, liver or kidney cancer.

The CDR3 is CAWSELEVGEKLFF. CDR3 nucleotides: TGTGCCTGGAGTGAGCTGGAGGTGGGGGAAAAACTGTTTTTT. The chain uses TRBV30 and TRBJ1-4; D gene ambiguous. Per germline, CDR1 GTSNPN and CDR2 SVGIG (reference sequence). The CDR3 is 14 residues long. V was clipped by 1 base and J by 8 bases, with 14 bases between them.

DNA of the CDR3: TGCAGTGCTAGAGAGGGTCCCCCGGCTTTCTTT. As protein: CSAREGPPAFF. The chain uses TRBV20-1 and TRBJ1-1; no definite D call. The germline V and J ends were trimmed by 0 bases and 11 bases, with 10 bases remaining between them. Germline lookup yields CDR1 DFQATT and CDR2 SNEGSKA (reference sequence). This CDR3 contains 11 residues.

The chain has TRBV5-1 and TRBJ2-1, with 7 bases that match TRBD2. Germline V gene lookup returns CDR1 SGHRS and CDR2 YFSETQ. J lost 3 bases, V lost 4 bases, and 10 bases had no gene match. The CDR3 loop spans 16 amino acids. CDR3 in amino acids: CASSPLGGRVYNEQFF. The DNA for the CDR3 is TGCGCCAGCAGCCCCCTGGGGGGGAGAGTCTACAATGAGCAGTTCTTC.

This chain links TRBV30 with TRBJ1-5, with 9 bases matching TRBD1. This CDR3 has 15 amino acids. Germline-derived CDR1 and CDR2 are GTSNPN and SVGIG (reference sequence). Losses at the gene ends were 2 bases for V and 6 bases for J; bases not matched to a gene: 8. The CDR3 loop reads CAWSRGTGLTQPQHF. CDR3 nucleotide sequence: TGTGCCTGGAGTCGAGGGACAGGGCTGACTCAGCCCCAGCATTTT.

The chain combines TRBV30 with TRBJ2-7; D gene uncertain. The germline V gene has CDR1 GTSNPN and CDR2 SVGIG (reference sequence). V shed 0 bases and J shed 3 bases, with 12 bases lying between them. The CDR3 sequence is 14 residues long. The CDR3 nucleotides read TGTGCCTGGAGTGTACCGCCAGGAAACTACGAGCAGTACTTC. It specifies CAWSVPPGNYEQYF.

The genes are TRBV5-8 and TRBJ2-5; D may correspond to TRBD1 or TRBD2 (6 bases each). The assigned J gene may be wrong: the sequence end matches TRBJ2-7 better. Germline-derived CDR1 and CDR2 are SGHTS and YDEGEE. This CDR3 spans 15 amino acids. This CDR3 reads CASSRGTDSSYEQYF. DNA of the CDR3: TGTGCCAGCAGCCGGGGGACGGACAGCTCCTACGAGCAGTACTTC.

This clone was observed a few times. The chain joins TRBV30 to TRBJ1-1, with D possibly TRBD1 on 6 matching bases. V dropped 5 bases and J dropped 3 bases, with 16 bases sitting between them. The CDR3 extends over 14 amino acids. Germline V gives CDR1 GTSNPN, CDR2 SVGIG (reference sequence). In DNA, the CDR3 is TGTGCCTGGTGTCCGGGACACGTATACACTGAAGCTTTCTTT. It is translated as CAWCPGHVYTEAFF.

The J gene is TRBJ2-1, the V gene TRBV27; 9 nucleotides align to TRBD2. Trimming removed 6 bases from V and 3 bases from J; junction bases left unmatched: 6. Germline V gene lookup returns CDR1 MNHEY and CDR2 SMNVEV (reference sequence). The CDR3 contains 15 residues. This CDR3 reads CASSFGLANYNEQFF. CDR3 nucleotides: TGTGCCAGCAGCTTCGGACTAGCGAACTACAATGAGCAGTTCTTC.

The V and J genes are TRBV7-9 and TRBJ1-6, with D uncertain. The CDR3 length is 14 residues. V lost 5 bases and J lost 5, with 10 bases in between. Germline V gene data show CDR1 as SEHNR and CDR2 as FQNEAQ (reference sequence). CDR3 coding DNA: TGTGCCAGCAGCCGGCCAGTCAATAATTCACCCCTCCACTTT. Amino acid sequence: CASSRPVNNSPLHF.

J is TRBJ2-7 and V is TRBV10-2; TRBD2 matches at 12 bases. Germline CDR1 reads WSHSY; CDR2 reads SAAADI. The ends lost 4 bases at V and 4 bases at J; junction bases unmatched: 5. CDR3 length: 15 amino acids. The DNA of the CDR3 is TGCGCCAGCAGTGTTCTAGCGGGGGGGATGTACGAGCAGTACTTC. Translating it yields CASSVLAGGMYEQYF.

The J gene is TRBJ1-2, the V gene TRBV10-3; a possible D gene is TRBD1 (5 bases). The CDR3 spans 13 residues. Per germline, CDR1 ENHRY and CDR2 SYGVKD. The V gene lost 7 bases and the J gene lost 1 base, with 10 bases spanning the gap. DNA of the CDR3: TGTGCCATCAATTTCGGACATAACTATGGCTACACCTTC. This gives the protein CAINFGHNYGYTF.

This chain joins TRBV11-2 and TRBJ2-1; 9 bases line up with TRBD1. This CDR3 is 14 amino acids long. V lost 5 bases and J lost 5; bases outside the gene matches: 4. Germline lookup yields CDR1 SGHAT and CDR2 FQNNGV. The CDR3 loop is CASSPRTGDNEQFF. The DNA for the CDR3 is TGTGCCAGCAGCCCGCGGACAGGGGACAATGAGCAGTTCTTC.

The chain employs TRBV11-1 and TRBJ2-1; 11 nucleotides align to TRBD2. The CDR3 consists of 16 residues. CDR1 SGHAT and CDR2 FQDESV come from the germline V gene (reference sequence). Germline trimming cut 0 bases from V and 10 bases from J; bases unmatched to any gene: 8. CDR3 amino acids: CASSLAFWTSGPEQFF. CDR3 bases: TGTGCCAGCAGCTTAGCCTTTTGGACTAGCGGGCCCGAGCAGTTCTTC.

The chain recombines TRBV21-1 with TRBJ2-6; no check of the table's D call, TRBD1, against the DNA was made. TRBV21-1 is deemed a pseudogene. The CDR3 runs 20 residues. The CDR3 DNA reads as TGTGCCAGCAGTACCCCGACTCGGGACATCGTATCCTCTGGGGCCAACGTCCTGACTTTC. Encoded protein: CASSTPTRDIVSSGANVLTF.

The chain is built from TRBV6-1 and TRBJ1-1; no clear D gene. The germline CDR1 and CDR2 sequences are MNHNS and SASEGT. CDR3 length equals 13 residues. Between the trimmed V and J ends, which lost 3 bases and 5 bases, there was a span of 10 bases. CDR3 coding DNA: TGTGCCAGCAGTGAGGTAAGGGATACTGAAGCTTTCTTT. This codes for CASSEVRDTEAFF.

This chain connects TRBV6-6 to TRBJ1-1; 8 nucleotides align to TRBD1. Trimming at V came to 6 bases and at J to 3 bases, leaving 12 bases not matched to a gene. The V gene's germline CDR1 is MNHNY and CDR2 SVGAGI (reference sequence). This CDR3 has 16 residues. The CDR3 is CASRTPPGQGDTEAFF. CDR3 nucleotides: TGTGCCAGCAGGACCCCCCCCGGACAGGGAGACACTGAAGCTTTCTTT.

The chain employs TRBV13 and TRBJ2-1; no definite D call. The CDR3 covers 15 residues. CDR1 and CDR2 (germline): PRHDT, FYEKMQ (reference sequence). Trimming cost V 2 bases and J 8 bases, with 16 bases left between them. CDR3 amino acids: CASSLPRRQDYEQFF. The CDR3 bases are TGTGCCAGCAGCTTACCCCGAAGACAAGATTATGAGCAGTTCTTC.

This clone was observed a handful of times. The chain links TRBV7-9 to TRBJ2-7; the match to TRBD1 covers 7 bases. CDR3 length: 13 residues. The germline gives CDR1 SEHNR, CDR2 FQNEAQ (reference sequence). J was trimmed by 6 bases and V by 5 bases; bases with no gene match: 7. This CDR3 reads CASSQDRDGEQYF. DNA for the CDR3: TGTGCCAGCAGCCAAGACAGGGATGGCGAGCAGTACTTC.

The chain joins TRBV11-3 to TRBJ2-5; TRBD1 or TRBD2 may be the D gene (5 bases each). The length of the CDR3 is 15 residues. The germline V gene has CDR1 SGHNT and CDR2 YENEEA. The V end lost 4 bases, the J end lost 5 bases, and 17 bases lay between the germline ends. CDR3 loop: CASSSSQGVRETQYF. The CDR3 nucleotides are TGTGCCAGCAGCTCCAGCCAGGGAGTACGGGAGACCCAGTACTTC.

The J gene is TRBJ1-1, the V gene TRBV27; no clear D gene. Trimming shortened V by 10 bases and J by 7 bases, and 4 bases separated the two germline ends. This CDR3 is 8 amino acids long. From germline, CDR1 is MNHEY and CDR2 SMNVEV (reference sequence). The CDR3 region is CATHEAFF. For the CDR3, the DNA is TGTGCCACCCATGAAGCTTTCTTT.

V is TRBV25-1 and J is TRBJ2-3; 9 nucleotides line up with TRBD2. Germline CDR1 reads MGHDK; CDR2 reads SYGVNS. Germline trimming cut 3 bases from V and 4 bases from J; bases unmatched to any gene: 8. CDR3 size: 16 residues. CDR3 region: CASSDVRTSEADTQYF. In DNA form, the CDR3 reads TGTGCCAGCAGTGACGTAAGGACTAGCGAGGCAGATACGCAGTATTTT. Using reference TRBV25-1 and TRBJ2-3 for the parts outside the CDR3, the full variable domain is EADIYQTPRYLVIGTGKKITLECSQTMGHDKMYWYQQDPGMELHLIHYSYGVNSTEKGDLSSESTVSRIRTEHFPLTLESARPSHTSQYLCASSDVRTSEADTQYFGPGTRLTVL.

This clone rates as medium-sized. This rearrangement joins TRBV7-9 to TRBJ1-1; 9 bases are a match to TRBD1. This CDR3 is built from 13 residues. CDR1 and CDR2 (germline): SEHNR, FQNEAQ (reference sequence). V lost 9 bases, J lost 5 bases, and 7 bases stayed unmatched. CDR3 protein: CASTPGQGTEAFF. As DNA, the CDR3 is TGTGCCAGTACACCGGGACAGGGAACTGAAGCTTTCTTT.

This chain uses TRBV29-1 with TRBJ2-2; the D gene is possibly TRBD2 (6 bases). Deletions cut 3 bases from V and 1 base from J, with 6 bases between. The CDR3 sequence is 13 residues long. CDR1 and CDR2 (germline): SQVTM, ANQGSEA. The chain's CDR3 is CSVEGGNTGELFF. Written as DNA, the CDR3 is TGCAGCGTTGAGGGGGGGAACACCGGGGAGCTGTTTTTT.

The chain is built from TRBV6-6 and TRBJ1-1; 9 nucleotides align to TRBD1. Trimming took 7 bases from V and 1 from J; bases not matched to a gene: 7. CDR3 length: 15 residues. Germline CDR1 MNHNY, CDR2 SVGAGI (reference sequence). CDR3 region: CASTNEGQGNTEAFF. CDR3 nucleotides: TGTGCCAGCACCAACGAGGGACAGGGGAACACTGAAGCTTTCTTT.

In DNA form, the CDR3 reads TGTGCCAGCAGCCTGGGGCTGAGCTATGGCTACACCTTC. Amino acid sequence: CASSLGLSYGYTF. The rearrangement links TRBV7-8 to TRBJ1-2; TRBD1 is a possible D gene (5 bases). CDR1 SGHVS and CDR2 FQNEAQ come from the germline V gene. Deletions cut 5 bases from V and 4 bases from J, with 11 bases between. This CDR3 has 13 amino acids. Supplemented by reference TRBV7-8 and TRBJ1-2, the full variable domain reads GAGVSQSPRYKVAKRGQDVALRCDPISGHVSLFWYQQALGQGPEFLTYFQNEAQLDKSGLPSDRFFAERPEGSVSTLKIQRTQQEDSAVYLCASSLGLSYGYTFGSGTRLTVV.